The clone carrying this T cell receptor (beta chain) showed up many times. Its cognate antigen is unknown. Library preparation (for TCRbeta) was performed with unique molecular identifiers. TCRdb re-derived calls from the PCR reads in MiXCR, one entry per CDR3 protein. The data hold approximately 650,000 distinct CDR3 sequences, with around 14% observed a single time. The entry originates in a study of T-cell reconstitution after alpha-beta-depleted transplantation in children. Study-level points and caveats: Approximately two months post-transplant, alpha-beta T cells reportedly originated from several hundred expanded graft clones. Some patients showed high day-60 TCRbeta diversity, which derived from surviving recipient T cells and thymic progenitors. Hyperexpanded clones declined; after one year, newly produced T cells mostly supplied diversity.

CDR3 length: 14 amino acids. CDR1 and CDR2 (germline): SGHAT, FQNNGV. The V end lost 6 bases, the J end lost 2 bases, and 14 bases lay between the germline ends. The specimen comprised PBMCs, sampled before TCRalphabeta/CD19-depleted stem cell transplant. This sequence originates from a girl under 10 years old with congenital amegakaryocytic thrombocytopenia, due to receive a stem cell transplant. The chain uses TRBV11-2 and TRBJ2-7, with D perhaps given as TRBD1 or TRBD2 (5 bases each). CDR3 coding DNA: TGTGCCAGCAGGACCCCGAGGGGCCCCTACGAGCAGTACTTC. This translates into CASRTPRGPYEQYF.